The rows below give T cell receptor beta chains drawn from one sample of a study of response to subunit inactivated influenza vaccine. TCRdb passed the RT-PCR reads through MiXCR, listing each CDR3 protein once. The sample contains a few hundred thousand distinct CDR3 sequences, approximately 15% of which appear only once. This material consisted of PBMCs from blood, taken about 12 days after vaccination. The receptor source for this set is a man aged 50 to 60 who received an inactivated influenza vaccine. CDR3s include the opening cysteine and the closing phenylalanine or tryptophan. A D gene is named only where the DNA matches it firmly. Some rows have no size entry. The others give once, few or many, or a class for an expanded clone.

size	length	D	V	J	CDR3	DNA
many	13	TRBD2	TRBV20-1	TRBJ2-7	CSAFRGGSSEQYF	TGCAGTGCATTCCGGGGGGGGTCTAGCGAGCAGTACTTC
few	15	TRBD1	TRBV3-1	TRBJ1-2	CASSQAQGADYGYTF	TGTGCCAGCAGCCAGGCACAGGGGGCTGACTATGGCTACACCTTC
many	15	TRBD1	TRBV12-3/TRBV12-4	TRBJ2-2	CASSLDRGNTGELFF	TGTGCCAGCAGTTTAGACAGGGGGAACACCGGGGAGCTGTTTTTT
NA	13	NA	TRBV25-1	TRBJ2-5	CARSAGYSETQYF	TGTGCCAGAAGCGCAGGGTACTCGGAGACCCAGTACTTC
many	15	NA	TRBV2	TRBJ2-7	CASSEEYQELYEQYF	TGTGCCAGCAGTGAAGAGTATCAAGAACTCTACGAGCAGTACTTC
NA	13	NA	TRBV5-1	TRBJ1-5	CASSLSQGGPQHF	TGCGCCAGCAGCTTATCCCAGGGAGGACCCCAGCATTTT
NA	16	NA	TRBV6-5	TRBJ1-1	CASSYANRAGSTEAFF	TGTGCCAGCAGTTACGCAAATAGGGCCGGCAGCACTGAAGCTTTCTTT
few	14	NA	TRBV5-1	TRBJ2-7	CASRQGTVDYEQYF	TGCGCCAGCAGGCAGGGGACGGTAGACTACGAGCAGTACTTC
NA	17	TRBD1	TRBV2	TRBJ2-6	CASVRDRLNSGANVLTF	TGTGCCAGCGTACGGGACAGACTTAACTCTGGGGCCAACGTCCTGACTTTC
many	17	NA	TRBV11-2	TRBJ2-1	CASSLGPAGERVDEQFF	TGTGCCAGCAGCTTAGGGCCGGCAGGGGAAAGGGTGGATGAGCAGTTCTTC
few	13	NA	TRBV7-2	TRBJ1-1	CASSFPGATEAFF	TGTGCCAGCAGCTTCCCGGGTGCAACTGAAGCTTTCTTT
NA	15	TRBD1	TRBV24-1	TRBJ2-2	CATSLRQGRAGELFF	TGTGCCACCAGCCTCAGACAGGGACGGGCCGGGGAGCTGTTTTTT